This TCR beta chain derives from a study of technical replicates of blood from a handful of donors. CDR1 is MGHDK, CDR2 SYGVNS, per germline. V was pared by 1 base and J by 10 bases, with 11 bases between. The CDR3 runs 13 residues. Only one count was recorded for this clone. The table came from immunoSEQ multiplex PCR; TCRdb's copy has only in-frame clones and leaves some out. The repertoire includes 75,000 or so clones, about 92% of them detected once, and around 0.43% sits in the top ten. The J gene is TRBJ1-5, the V gene TRBV25-1; possibly TRBD1 for D (5 bases). This TCR was recovered from a human donor in good health. Sequenced sample: T cells isolated from PBMCs. DNA for the CDR3: TGTGCCAGCAGTGAATGGAGGGGTCGTCCCCAGCATTTT. Its translation is CASSEWRGRPQHF.